These 21 T cell receptor beta chains were sequenced from one sample in a study of T-cell reconstitution after alpha-beta-depleted transplantation in children. Preparing the TCRbeta library involved the use of unique molecular identifiers. One entry per CDR3 protein results from TCRdb running MiXCR on the PCR reads. Of approximately 500,000 distinct CDR3 sequences in the sample, more than 9% are singletons; the top ten hold about 2%. This specimen consisted of PBMCs, obtained before TCRalphabeta/CD19-depleted stem cell transplant. These receptors originate from a child aged 2-9 years with inherited bone marrow failure, due to receive a stem cell transplant.

This clonotype showed up many times. The chain uses TRBV27 and TRBJ2-5; D is unclear. V was cut by 6 bases and J by 4 bases, with 12 bases left in between. Per the germline V gene, CDR1 is MNHEY and CDR2 is SMNVEV (reference sequence). The CDR3 sequence is 13 residues long. CDR3 protein: CASSPVNTETQYF. DNA for the CDR3: TGTGCCAGCAGCCCGGTGAATACAGAGACCCAGTACTTC.

This clonotype occurred many times. J is TRBJ2-7 and V is TRBV28; 11 bases are a match to TRBD2. V was pared by 2 bases and J by 5 bases, with 5 bases of the junction left unmatched. Germline V gene sequence: CDR1 MDHEN, CDR2 SYDVKM. This CDR3 is built from 15 residues. The CDR3 protein is CASSLLTSGSHEQYF. CDR3 coding DNA: TGTGCCAGCAGTTTACTAACTAGCGGGAGCCACGAGCAGTACTTC.

This clonotype was counted ten times or more. V usage is TRBV16 and J usage is TRBJ2-7; D may correspond to TRBD1 or TRBD2 (5 bases each). V gave up 2 bases and J gave up 5 bases, with 13 bases separating them. The V gene's germline CDR1 is KGHSY and CDR2 FQNENV. This CDR3 has 14 amino acids. The chain's CDR3 is CASSQVRGSHEQYF. The DNA of the CDR3 is TGTGCCAGCAGCCAAGTGAGGGGATCCCACGAGCAGTACTTC.

This clonotype occurred many times. J is TRBJ2-1 and V is TRBV6-2 or TRBV6-3, with 7 bases lining up with TRBD1. This CDR3 region has 13 residues. Germline assignment: CDR1 MNHEY and CDR2 SVGEGT. After removal of 7 bases from V and 3 bases from J, the junction contained 3 bases not matched to a gene. CDR3 nucleotides: TGTGCCAGCACCGGACAGGTCTACAATGAGCAGTTCTTC. Encoded protein: CASTGQVYNEQFF.

This clonotype was detected a few times. V gene TRBV7-9 combines with J gene TRBJ1-1; D may be TRBD1 (6 bases). Trimming took 1 base from V and 9 from J, leaving 12 bases between them. This CDR3 region has 13 residues. Looked up from germline, CDR1 is SEHNR and CDR2 is FQNEAQ (reference sequence). The CDR3 nucleotides are TGTGCCAGCAGCTTAGAGGTACAGGGTAAAGCTTTCTTT. Protein: CASSLEVQGKAFF.

This clonotype appeared a few times. The V gene is TRBV7-2, the J gene TRBJ2-7, with 9 bases identical to TRBD2. J gave up 7 bases and V 1 base, and 11 bases lay outside the gene matches. Germline V CDR1 and CDR2: SGHTA, FQGNSA. The CDR3 has 16 residues. The CDR3 spells CASSLDGVSGRGEQYF. The CDR3 nucleotides read TGTGCCAGCAGCTTAGACGGGGTTAGCGGGAGAGGAGAGCAGTACTTC.

The chain is built from TRBV12-3 or TRBV12-4 and TRBJ1-1; D remains ambiguous. This CDR3 region has 12 residues. V was trimmed by 0 bases and J by 7 bases, leaving 6 bases between them. CDR3 sequence reads: CASSLALGEAFF. The CDR3 DNA reads TGTGCCAGCAGTTTAGCGCTGGGTGAAGCTTTCTTT.

This clonotype was picked up many times. J is TRBJ2-2 and V is TRBV10-3, with D perhaps being TRBD1 or TRBD2 (6 bases each). The length of the CDR3 is 16 residues. Trimming removed 8 bases from V and 0 bases from J, with 16 bases in between. Germline V gives CDR1 ENHRY, CDR2 SYGVKD. The CDR3 loop reads CAIGGLADANTGELFF. The CDR3 region has the DNA TGTGCCATCGGGGGCTTAGCGGATGCGAACACCGGGGAGCTGTTTTTT.

This clonotype was seen repeatedly, ten times or more. The rearrangement uses TRBV12-3 or TRBV12-4 and TRBJ2-7, with a tentative D call TRBD2 (6 bases). The CDR3 contains 14 residues. V shed 6 bases and J shed 3 bases, with 15 bases lying between them. CDR3 nucleotide sequence: TGTGCCAGCAGCCTCGGGGGACTGTTCTACGAGCAGTACTTC. This encodes CASSLGGLFYEQYF.

This clonotype was seen many times. V usage is TRBV15 and J usage is TRBJ2-7; D uncertain. The V end lost 1 base, the J end lost 6 bases, and 10 bases lay between the germline ends. The germline gives CDR1 LNHNV, CDR2 YYDKDF (reference sequence). The CDR3 consists of 13 residues. CDR3 nucleotides: TGTGCCACCAGCAGAGCTGGGGTCTCCGAGCAGTACTTC. Translating it yields CATSRAGVSEQYF.

The rearrangement links TRBV5-1 to TRBJ2-7, with 9 bases lining up with TRBD1. Germline loops: CDR1 SGHRS, CDR2 YFSETQ. The ends lost 4 bases at V and 4 bases at J; junction bases unmatched: 12. This CDR3 is built from 16 residues. The CDR3 DNA reads TGCGCCAGCAGCCATACTCCGGGACAGGGTGGGTACGAGCAGTACTTC. This encodes CASSHTPGQGGYEQYF.

There are many counts of this clonotype. J is TRBJ2-7 and V is TRBV20-1; 9 nucleotides align to TRBD1. The V segment lost 0 bases and the J segment 0 bases; nucleotides outside the gene matches: 6. Germline V gene lookup returns CDR1 DFQATT and CDR2 SNEGSKA (reference sequence). The CDR3 loop spans 16 amino acids. CDR3 protein: CSARDLWDRASYEQYF. In DNA form, the CDR3 reads TGCAGTGCTAGAGACTTATGGGACAGGGCCTCCTACGAGCAGTACTTC.

This chain uses TRBV9 with TRBJ1-5; no clear D gene. There are 13 residues in the CDR3. Germline values: CDR1 SGDLS, CDR2 YYNGEE. Trimming cost V 4 bases and J 2 bases, with 7 bases left between them. The CDR3 reads CASSPHGNQPQHF. The CDR3 nucleotides are TGTGCCAGCAGCCCCCACGGCAATCAGCCCCAGCATTTT. The variable domain in full, with the rest retrieved from reference TRBV9 and TRBJ1-5, is DSGVTQTPKHLITATGQRVTLRCSPRSGDLSVYWYQQSLDQGLQFLIQYYNGEERAKGNILERFSAQQFPDLHSELNLSSLELGDSALYFCASSPHGNQPQHFGDGTRLSIL.

This clonotype came up a few times. CDR3 amino acids: CASIQTVLNTGELFF. CDR3 DNA sequence: TGTGCCAGCATTCAGACAGTCCTGAACACCGGGGAGCTGTTTTTT. The J gene is TRBJ2-2, the V gene TRBV7-2, with D possibly being TRBD1 (5 bases). V lost 7 bases, J lost 1 base, and 13 bases lay in between. The CDR3 length is 15 residues. Germline V lookup: CDR1 SGHTA, CDR2 FQGNSA.

This rearrangement joins TRBV6-5 to TRBJ2-1, with 9 bases aligning to TRBD2. This CDR3 comprises 17 residues. The germline gives CDR1 MNHEY, CDR2 SVGAGI. J gave up 8 bases and V 0 bases, and 11 bases lay outside the gene matches. CDR3 sequence (DNA): TGTGCCAGCAGTTACTCTAGCGGGAGCTTCCATACAGATGAGCAGTTCTTC. This codes for CASSYSSGSFHTDEQFF.

This clonotype was recorded many times. The chain is built from TRBV5-1 and TRBJ2-1, with 9 nucleotides matching TRBD2. J gave up 7 bases and V 4 bases, and 6 bases lay outside the gene matches. CDR3 length: 14 residues. Germline lookup yields CDR1 SGHRS and CDR2 YFSETQ. This CDR3 reads CASSIPREGNEQFF. CDR3 bases: TGCGCCAGCAGCATCCCGCGGGAGGGGAATGAGCAGTTCTTC.

The sample holds many counts of this clonotype. V is TRBV12-3 or TRBV12-4 and J is TRBJ2-7; maybe TRBD1 (5 bases). V lost 5 bases, J lost 2 bases, and 16 bases lay in between. The CDR3 has 15 amino acids. The CDR3 loop reads CASSIRTPGAYEQYF. DNA of the CDR3: TGTGCCAGCAGTATCCGGACACCAGGCGCCTACGAGCAGTACTTC.

The CDR3 sequence: CASSLVRLDTQYF. The CDR3 nucleotides read TGTGCCAGCAGCTTAGTCCGACTAGATACGCAGTATTTT. The chain employs TRBV11-3 and TRBJ2-3; no clear D. Trimming stripped 1 base from V and 5 bases from J, with 7 bases between. This CDR3 has 13 residues. Per the germline V gene, CDR1 is SGHNT and CDR2 is YENEEA.

The chain joins TRBV29-1 to TRBJ2-7; 8 bases are a match to TRBD2. The V gene's germline CDR1 is SQVTM and CDR2 ANQGSEA. Losses at the gene ends were 7 bases for V and 0 bases for J; bases not matched to a gene: 8. The CDR3 is 14 residues long. CDR3 bases: TGCAGCGCGAGGGTTAGCGGGACCTCCTACGAGCAGTACTTC. Its protein is CSARVSGTSYEQYF.

The sample holds many counts of this clonotype. V is TRBV9 and J is TRBJ2-3; D remains ambiguous. The germline V gene encodes CDR1 SGDLS and CDR2 YYNGEE. V gave up 4 bases and J gave up 2 bases, with 14 bases separating them. This CDR3 spans 15 amino acids. The CDR3 here is CASSPDGRTTDTQYF. The CDR3 DNA follows: TGTGCCAGCAGCCCAGACGGGCGGACCACAGATACGCAGTATTTT.

This clonotype was seen at least ten times. The rearrangement joins TRBV15 to TRBJ2-1, with 14 bases aligning to TRBD2. J lost 4 bases, V lost 0 bases, and 2 bases had no gene match. CDR1 is LNHNV, CDR2 YYDKDF, per germline (reference sequence). CDR3 size: 17 residues. CDR3 protein: CATSRDRLAGGYNEQFF. The CDR3 DNA sequence: TGTGCCACCAGCAGAGATAGACTAGCGGGAGGGTACAATGAGCAGTTCTTC.